The rows below give T cell receptor beta chains drawn from one sample of a study of response to subunit inactivated influenza vaccine. TCRdb used MiXCR to reprocess the RT-PCR reads, holding one entry per CDR3 protein. The sample yields just under 550,000 distinct CDR3 sequences, roughly 25% seen once. These data were also filed under a second study, of T cells expressing NK-cell markers.

Sample: CD4+ T cells sorted from PBMCs, taken 11 to 12 days after vaccination. Receptors originate from a man between 50 and 59 years old who received an inactivated influenza vaccine. CDR3s leave out the opening cysteine and the closing phenylalanine or tryptophan.

TRBV20-1	TRBJ2-2	SATRGGAGELF
TRBV29-1	TRBJ1-2	SVSQGTSYGYT
TRBV7-8	TRBJ1-2	ASSLEPYRDGYT
TRBV10-3	TRBJ1-2	ATKQTENYGYT
TRBV4-1	TRBJ2-2	ASSQSAGGPRAGELF
TRBV2	TRBJ1-4	ASIYRDSEKLF
TRBV7-2	TRBJ2-2	ASSLVSGGSNTGELF
TRBV20-1	TRBJ2-5	SASNMGETQY
TRBV7-6	TRBJ2-3	ASSPGFTDTQY
TRBV4-2	TRBJ2-7	ASSQDFGGKYEQY
TRBV20-1	TRBJ1-1	SARIAANTEAF
TRBV18	TRBJ2-5	ASSPVTGPQETQY
TRBV6-2/TRBV6-3	TRBJ2-2	ASGVRTGRAGGELF
TRBV10-3	TRBJ2-2	AIRRQGATGELF
TRBV7-2	TRBJ2-3	ASSARSGSTDTQY
TRBV7-9	TRBJ2-2	ASSHAGTANTGELF
TRBV29-1	TRBJ1-2	SVVRTLSYGYT
TRBV20-1	TRBJ1-5	SAMPGQGYQPQH
TRBV11-2	TRBJ2-7	ASSLDGGSKQY
TRBV20-1	TRBJ2-7	SARPGSGAIVYEQY
TRBV15	TRBJ1-1	ATSVPRTGDTEAF
TRBV10-2	TRBJ2-2	ASSRTPAGELF
TRBV28	TRBJ2-4	ASSLEPYTRRGSKNIQY
TRBV12-3/TRBV12-4	TRBJ2-2	ASSLGRGQNTGELF
TRBV18	TRBJ1-6	ASSPTTSDSPLH
TRBV2	TRBJ2-7	ASRGRDNSYEQY
TRBV29-1	TRBJ2-7	SVATLSSYEQY
TRBV20-1	TRBJ1-4	SARPQGGINEKLF
TRBV18	TRBJ2-7	ASSPPGLADYNEQY
TRBV10-3	TRBJ2-1	AISAWGGNEQF
TRBV7-2	TRBJ2-5	ASSLGGLAGRETQY
TRBV5-1	TRBJ2-7	ASSLIAPLRGEGYEQY
TRBV29-1	TRBJ1-1	SVQGALTEVF
TRBV7-9	TRBJ2-1	ASSAPPGQGSYNEQF
TRBV4-1	TRBJ2-2	ASSQELYTGELY
TRBV27	TRBJ2-5	ASGRGAGPQETQY
TRBV7-8	TRBJ1-5	ASSLESTGSNQPQH
TRBV6-5	TRBJ2-3	ASSYGLAGVITDTQY
TRBV7-9	TRBJ1-1	ASSPTGRPTAF
TRBV29-1	TRBJ2-3	SAGTDLSTRTQY
TRBV7-8	TRBJ2-2	ASSFGDRRGADTGELF
TRBV7-2	TRBJ2-7	ASSWDRGPYEQY
TRBV20-1	TRBJ1-1	SALSYGQNTEAF
TRBV12-3/TRBV12-4	TRBJ1-5	ASKPRGGGNQPQH
TRBV3-1	TRBJ1-2	ASSWQGRQAGYT
TRBV20-1	TRBJ1-4	SAPRGEKLF
TRBV20-1	TRBJ2-7	SAREGAVPSYEQY
TRBV5-5	TRBJ2-5	ASSPRWKGETQY
TRBV9	TRBJ1-2	ASSVGQGFYGYT
TRBV3-1	TRBJ2-1	ARPVSLSKQF
TRBV5-1	TRBJ2-1	ASSLGQGAREQF
TRBV6-4	TRBJ1-5	ASSGSEGQPQH
TRBV5-1	TRBJ2-1	ASSPGGTTSNEQF